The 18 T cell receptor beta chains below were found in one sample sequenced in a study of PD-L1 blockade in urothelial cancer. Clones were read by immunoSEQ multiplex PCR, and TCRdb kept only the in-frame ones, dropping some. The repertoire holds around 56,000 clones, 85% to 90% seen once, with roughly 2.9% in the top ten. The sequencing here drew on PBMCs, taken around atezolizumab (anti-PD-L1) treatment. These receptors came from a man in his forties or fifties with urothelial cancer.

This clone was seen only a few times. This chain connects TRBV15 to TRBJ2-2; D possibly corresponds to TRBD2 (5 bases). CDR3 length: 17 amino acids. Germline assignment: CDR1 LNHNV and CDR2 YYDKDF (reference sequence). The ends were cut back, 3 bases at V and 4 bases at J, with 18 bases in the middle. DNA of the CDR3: TGTGCCACCAGCAGCCTGACGGGAATAGACGGCACCGGGGAGCTGTTTTTT. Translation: CATSSLTGIDGTGELFF.

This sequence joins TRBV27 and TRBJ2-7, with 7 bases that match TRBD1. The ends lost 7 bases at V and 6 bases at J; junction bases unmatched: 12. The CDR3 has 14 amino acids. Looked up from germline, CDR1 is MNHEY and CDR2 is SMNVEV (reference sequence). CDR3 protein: CASTQSRGSGEQYF. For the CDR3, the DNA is TGTGCCAGCACCCAAAGCAGGGGGAGTGGCGAGCAGTACTTC.

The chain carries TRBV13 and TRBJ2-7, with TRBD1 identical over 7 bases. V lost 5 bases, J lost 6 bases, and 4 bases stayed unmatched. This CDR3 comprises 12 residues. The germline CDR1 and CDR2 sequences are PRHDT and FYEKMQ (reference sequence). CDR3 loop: CASSTTGTEQYF. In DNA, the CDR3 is TGTGCCAGCAGCACGACAGGGACCGAGCAGTACTTC.

CDR3 coding DNA: TGCGCCAGCAGCGCCCGGGACAGCTATGGCTACACCTTC. Translated, it gives CASSARDSYGYTF. This chain links TRBV5-1 with TRBJ1-2, with TRBD1 matching 7 bases. V was pared by 4 bases and J by 4 bases, with 4 bases of the junction left unmatched. Per the germline V gene, CDR1 is SGHRS and CDR2 is YFSETQ. The CDR3 covers 13 residues.

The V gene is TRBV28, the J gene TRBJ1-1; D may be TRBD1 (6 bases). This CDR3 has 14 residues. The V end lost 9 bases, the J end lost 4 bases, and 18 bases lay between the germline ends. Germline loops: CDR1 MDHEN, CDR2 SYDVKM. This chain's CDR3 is CASGTRGRLTEAFF. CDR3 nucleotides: TGTGCCAGTGGGACGCGGGGGCGCCTCACTGAAGCTTTCTTT.

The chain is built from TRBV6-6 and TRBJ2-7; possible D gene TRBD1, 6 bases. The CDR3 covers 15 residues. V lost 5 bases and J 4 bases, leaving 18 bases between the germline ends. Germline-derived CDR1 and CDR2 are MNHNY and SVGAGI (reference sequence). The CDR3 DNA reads TGTGCCAGCAGTAACCGGGACAAAGACAAGTACGAGCAGTACTTC. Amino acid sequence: CASSNRDKDKYEQYF.

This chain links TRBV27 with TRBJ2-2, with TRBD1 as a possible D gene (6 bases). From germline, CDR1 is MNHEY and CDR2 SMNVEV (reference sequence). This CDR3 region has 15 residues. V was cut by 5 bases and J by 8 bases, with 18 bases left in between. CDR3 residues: CASSDSSQGWGELFF. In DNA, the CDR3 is TGTGCCAGCAGTGACAGCTCTCAGGGGTGGGGGGAGCTGTTTTTT.

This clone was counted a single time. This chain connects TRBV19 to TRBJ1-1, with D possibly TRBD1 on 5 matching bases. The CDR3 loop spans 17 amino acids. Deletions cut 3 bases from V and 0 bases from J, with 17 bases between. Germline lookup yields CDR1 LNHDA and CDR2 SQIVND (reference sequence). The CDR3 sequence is CASSIRVQGGLNTEAFF. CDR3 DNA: TGTGCCAGTAGTATCAGGGTTCAGGGCGGACTGAACACTGAAGCTTTCTTT.

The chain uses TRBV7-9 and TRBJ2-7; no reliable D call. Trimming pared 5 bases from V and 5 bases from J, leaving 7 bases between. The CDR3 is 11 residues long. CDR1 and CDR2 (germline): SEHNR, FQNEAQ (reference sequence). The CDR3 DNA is TGTGCCAGCAGCGTTTCGGACGAGCAGTACTTC. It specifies CASSVSDEQYF.

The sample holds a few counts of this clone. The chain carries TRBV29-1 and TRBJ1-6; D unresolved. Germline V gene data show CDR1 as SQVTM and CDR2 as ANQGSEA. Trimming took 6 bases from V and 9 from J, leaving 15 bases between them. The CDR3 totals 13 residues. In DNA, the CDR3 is TGCAGCGTAAGTCAAACTTCGTCTTCACCCCTCCACTTT. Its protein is CSVSQTSSSPLHF.

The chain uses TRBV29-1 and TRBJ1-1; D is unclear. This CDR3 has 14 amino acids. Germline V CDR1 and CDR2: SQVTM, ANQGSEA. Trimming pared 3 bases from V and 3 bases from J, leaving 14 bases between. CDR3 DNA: TGCAGCGTTGATAGAGAGGAGGGCCACACTGAAGCTTTCTTT. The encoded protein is CSVDREEGHTEAFF. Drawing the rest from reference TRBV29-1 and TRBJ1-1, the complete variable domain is SAVISQKPSRDICQRGTSLTIQCQVDSQVTMMFWYRQQPGQSLTLIATANQGSEATYESGFVIDKFPISRPNLTFSTLTVSNMSPEDSSIYLCSVDREEGHTEAFFGQGTRLTVV.

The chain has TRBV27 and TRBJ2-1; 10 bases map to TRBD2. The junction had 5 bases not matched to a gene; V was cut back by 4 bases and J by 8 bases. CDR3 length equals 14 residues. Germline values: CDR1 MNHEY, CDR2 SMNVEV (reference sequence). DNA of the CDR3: TGTGCCAGCAGTTCTAGGACTAGCGGCGATGAGCAGTTCTTC. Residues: CASSSRTSGDEQFF.

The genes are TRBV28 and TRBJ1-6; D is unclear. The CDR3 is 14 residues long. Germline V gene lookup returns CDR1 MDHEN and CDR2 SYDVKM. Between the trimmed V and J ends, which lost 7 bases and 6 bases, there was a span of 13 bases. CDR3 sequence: CASKTGIRNSPLHF. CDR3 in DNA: TGTGCCAGCAAAACGGGAATCCGTAATTCACCCCTCCACTTT.

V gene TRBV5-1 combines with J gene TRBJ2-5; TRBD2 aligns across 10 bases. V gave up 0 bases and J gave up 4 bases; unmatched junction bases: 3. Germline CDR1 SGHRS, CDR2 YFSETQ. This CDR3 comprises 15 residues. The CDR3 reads CASSLGASGGETQYF. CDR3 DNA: TGCGCCAGCAGCTTGGGGGCTAGCGGGGGAGAGACCCAGTACTTC.

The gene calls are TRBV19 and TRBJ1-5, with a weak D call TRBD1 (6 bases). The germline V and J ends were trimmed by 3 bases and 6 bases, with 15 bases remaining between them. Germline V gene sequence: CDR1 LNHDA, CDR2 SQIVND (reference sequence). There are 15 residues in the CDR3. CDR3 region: CASSMRGIGTQPQHF. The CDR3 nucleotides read TGTGCCAGTAGTATGAGGGGGATCGGAACTCAGCCCCAGCATTTT.

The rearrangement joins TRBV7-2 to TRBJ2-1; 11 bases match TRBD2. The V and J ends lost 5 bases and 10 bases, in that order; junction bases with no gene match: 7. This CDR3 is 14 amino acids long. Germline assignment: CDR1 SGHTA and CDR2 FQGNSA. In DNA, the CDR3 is TGTGCCAGCAGCCTGACTAGCGGGAAGGTAGAGCAGTTCTTC. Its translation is CASSLTSGKVEQFF.

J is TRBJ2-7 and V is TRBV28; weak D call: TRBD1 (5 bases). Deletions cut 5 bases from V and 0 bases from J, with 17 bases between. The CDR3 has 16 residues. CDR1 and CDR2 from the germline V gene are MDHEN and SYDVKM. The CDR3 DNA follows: TGTGCCAGCAGTACTACAAAACAGGCGAGCTCCTACGAGCAGTACTTC. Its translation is CASSTTKQASSYEQYF.

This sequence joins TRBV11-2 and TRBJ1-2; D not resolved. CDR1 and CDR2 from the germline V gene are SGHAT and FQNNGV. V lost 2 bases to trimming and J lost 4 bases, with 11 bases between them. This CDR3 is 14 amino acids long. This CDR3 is CASSLYPTVYGYTF. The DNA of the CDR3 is TGTGCCAGCAGCTTATACCCCACGGTCTATGGCTACACCTTC.